This T cell receptor (beta chain) was captured in a study of a mutant IDH1 vaccine in newly diagnosed glioma. On this clone: Its antigen is unidentified. This sample also contains other DNA sequences that code for the same CDR3.

Time point described: week 5, during vaccination. Each vaccine dose was 300 ug of mutant IDH1 20-mer peptide, with topical imiquimod. TCRdb's copy holds only in-frame clones and misses some; the assay was immunoSEQ multiplex PCR. The table has 60,000 or so clones, approximately 82% seen once. CDR1 is ENHRY, CDR2 SYGVKD, per germline. Trimming removed 3 bases from V and 2 bases from J; junction bases left unmatched: 9. The CDR3 is 17 residues long. The V gene is TRBV10-3, the J gene TRBJ2-3, with TRBD1 matching over 9 bases. The sequence was collected from a woman between 18 and 29 years old with glioma. Some clones in this sample may be carry-over from other donors' samples. This sample comprised PBMCs, obtained from a glioma patient whose treatment included an IDH1 peptide vaccine. This chain's CDR3 is CAISELLGQGITDTQYF. The DNA for the CDR3 is TGTGCCATCAGTGAATTGTTGGGACAGGGAATCACAGATACGCAGTATTTT.